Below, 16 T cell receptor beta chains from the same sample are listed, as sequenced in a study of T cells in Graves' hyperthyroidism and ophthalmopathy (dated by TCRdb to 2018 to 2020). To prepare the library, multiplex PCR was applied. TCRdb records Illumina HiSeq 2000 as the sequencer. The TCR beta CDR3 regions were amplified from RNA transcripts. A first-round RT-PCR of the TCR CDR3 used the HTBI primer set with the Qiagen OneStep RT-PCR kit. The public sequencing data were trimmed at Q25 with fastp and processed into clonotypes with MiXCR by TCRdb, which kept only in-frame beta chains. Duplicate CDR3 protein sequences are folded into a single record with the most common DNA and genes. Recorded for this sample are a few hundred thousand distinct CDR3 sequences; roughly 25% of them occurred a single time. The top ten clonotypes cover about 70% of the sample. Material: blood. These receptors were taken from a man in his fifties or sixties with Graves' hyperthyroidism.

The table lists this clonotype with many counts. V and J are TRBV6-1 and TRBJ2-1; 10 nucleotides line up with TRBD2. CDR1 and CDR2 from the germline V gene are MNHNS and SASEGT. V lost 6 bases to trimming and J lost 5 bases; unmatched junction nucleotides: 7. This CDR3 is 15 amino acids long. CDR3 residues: CASSRQGLAHNEQFF. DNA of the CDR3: TGTGCCAGCAGCCGTCAGGGACTAGCGCACAATGAGCAGTTCTTC.

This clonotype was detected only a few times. CDR3 sequence: CASGLGIGTSGATEAFF. Here the CDR3 DNA reads TGTGCTAGTGGTTTGGGGATTGGGACATCGGGTGCCACTGAAGCTTTCTTT. The chain couples TRBV12-5 to TRBJ1-1, with D perhaps matching TRBD1 (6 bases). The CDR3 length is 17 residues. The V end lost 1 base, the J end lost 4 bases, and 19 bases lay between the germline ends. The germline CDR1 and CDR2 sequences are LGHNT and FRNRAP.

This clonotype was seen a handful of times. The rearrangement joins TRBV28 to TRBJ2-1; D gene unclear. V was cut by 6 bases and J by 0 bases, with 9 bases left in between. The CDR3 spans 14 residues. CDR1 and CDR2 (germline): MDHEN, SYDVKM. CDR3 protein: CASRRSSSYNEQFF. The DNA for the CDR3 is TGTGCCAGCAGAAGAAGCAGCTCCTACAATGAGCAGTTCTTC.

The DNA of the CDR3 is TGTGCCAGCTCACCAGGACTAGCGCCGACAGATACGCAGTATTTT. Its translation: CASSPGLAPTDTQYF. The chain couples TRBV18 to TRBJ2-3; 9 nucleotides align to TRBD2. Trimming at V came to 2 bases and at J to 3 bases, leaving 3 bases not matched to a gene. The V gene's germline CDR1 is KGHSH and CDR2 LQKENI. The CDR3 loop spans 15 amino acids.

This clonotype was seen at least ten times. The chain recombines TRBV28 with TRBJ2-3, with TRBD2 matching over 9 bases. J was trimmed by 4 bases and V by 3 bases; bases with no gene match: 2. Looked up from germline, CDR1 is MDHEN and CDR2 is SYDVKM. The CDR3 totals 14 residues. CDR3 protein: CASSFSGSADTQYF. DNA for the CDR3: TGTGCCAGCAGTTTTAGCGGGAGCGCAGATACGCAGTATTTT.

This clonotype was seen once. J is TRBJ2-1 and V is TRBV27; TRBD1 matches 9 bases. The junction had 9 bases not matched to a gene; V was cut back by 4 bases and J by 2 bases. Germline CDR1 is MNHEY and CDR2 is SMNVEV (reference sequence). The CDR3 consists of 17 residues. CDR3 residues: CASSSPRDRAPYNEQFF. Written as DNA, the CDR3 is TGTGCCAGCAGTTCTCCTCGGGACAGGGCCCCCTACAATGAGCAGTTCTTC.

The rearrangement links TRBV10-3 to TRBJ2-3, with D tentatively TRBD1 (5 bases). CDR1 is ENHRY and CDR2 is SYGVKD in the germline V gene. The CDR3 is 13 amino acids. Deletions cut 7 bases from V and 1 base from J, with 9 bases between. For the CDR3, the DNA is TGTGCCATCATGGTACAGGGCACAGATACGCAGTATTTT. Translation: CAIMVQGTDTQYF.

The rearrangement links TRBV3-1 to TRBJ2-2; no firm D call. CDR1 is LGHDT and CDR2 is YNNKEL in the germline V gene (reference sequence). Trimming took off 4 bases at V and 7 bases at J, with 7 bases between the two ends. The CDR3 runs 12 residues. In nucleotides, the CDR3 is TGTGCCAGCAGCCCATTACGCGGGGAGCTGTTTTTT. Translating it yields CASSPLRGELFF.

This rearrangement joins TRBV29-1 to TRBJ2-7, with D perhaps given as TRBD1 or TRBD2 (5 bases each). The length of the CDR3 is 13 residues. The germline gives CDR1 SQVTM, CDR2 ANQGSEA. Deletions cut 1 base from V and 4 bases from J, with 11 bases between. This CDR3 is CSVEAGAQYEQYF. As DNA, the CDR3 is TGCAGCGTTGAAGCCGGGGCCCAATACGAGCAGTACTTC.

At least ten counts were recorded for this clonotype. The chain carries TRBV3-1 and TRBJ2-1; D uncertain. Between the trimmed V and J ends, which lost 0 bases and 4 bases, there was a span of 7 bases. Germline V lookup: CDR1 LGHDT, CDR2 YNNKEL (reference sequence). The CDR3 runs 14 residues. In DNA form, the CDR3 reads TGTGCCAGCAGCCAAGATATGCGTTACAATGAGCAGTTCTTC. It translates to CASSQDMRYNEQFF.

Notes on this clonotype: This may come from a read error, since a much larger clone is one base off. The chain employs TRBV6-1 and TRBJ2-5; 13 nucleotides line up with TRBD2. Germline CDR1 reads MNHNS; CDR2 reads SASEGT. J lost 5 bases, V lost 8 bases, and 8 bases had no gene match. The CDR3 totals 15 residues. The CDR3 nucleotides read TGTGCCAGCGGCCCCTGGACTAGCGGGAGTGAGACCCAGTACTTC. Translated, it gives CASGPWTSGSETQYF.

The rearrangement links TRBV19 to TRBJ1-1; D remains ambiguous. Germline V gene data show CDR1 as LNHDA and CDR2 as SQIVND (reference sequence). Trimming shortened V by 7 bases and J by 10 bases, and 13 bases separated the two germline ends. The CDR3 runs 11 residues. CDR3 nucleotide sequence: TGTGCCAGTACGAAAGACGCCGCAGCTTTCTTT. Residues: CASTKDAAAFF.

As DNA, the CDR3 is TGTGCCTGGCAGGACAGGGGGTCCTACGAGCAGTACTTC. Its protein product is CAWQDRGSYEQYF. The V call is TRBV30, the J call TRBJ2-7; TRBD1 agrees at 10 bases. The V and J ends lost 5 bases and 1 base, in that order; junction bases with no gene match: 2. CDR1 and CDR2 from the germline V gene are GTSNPN and SVGIG (reference sequence). The CDR3 consists of 13 residues. The full variable domain, completed using reference TRBV30 and TRBJ2-7, is SQTIHQWPATLVQPVGSPLSLECTVEGTSNPNLYWYRQAAGRGLQLLFYSVGIGQISSEVPQNLSASRPQDRQFILSSKKLLLSDSGFYLCAWQDRGSYEQYFGPGTRLTVT.

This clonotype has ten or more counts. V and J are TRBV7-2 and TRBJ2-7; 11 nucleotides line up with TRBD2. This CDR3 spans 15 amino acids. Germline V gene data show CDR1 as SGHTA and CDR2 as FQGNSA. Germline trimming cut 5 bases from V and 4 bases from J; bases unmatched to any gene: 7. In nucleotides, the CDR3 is TGTGCCAGCAGCGACGGGACTAGCGGTTTGTACGAGCAGTACTTC. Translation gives CASSDGTSGLYEQYF.

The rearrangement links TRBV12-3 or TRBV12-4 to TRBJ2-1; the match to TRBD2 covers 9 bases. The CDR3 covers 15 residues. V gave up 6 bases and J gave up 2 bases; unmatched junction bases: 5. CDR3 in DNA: TGTGCCAGCAGGGACGTAGCGGGAGCCTACAATGAGCAGTTCTTC. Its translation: CASRDVAGAYNEQFF.

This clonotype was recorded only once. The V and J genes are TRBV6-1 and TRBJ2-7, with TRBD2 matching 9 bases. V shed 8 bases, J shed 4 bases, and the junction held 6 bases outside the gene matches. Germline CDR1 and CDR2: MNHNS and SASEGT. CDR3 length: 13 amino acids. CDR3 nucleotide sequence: TGTGCCAGCTGGAGAGCGGGAGGATACGAGCAGTACTTC. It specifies CASWRAGGYEQYF.